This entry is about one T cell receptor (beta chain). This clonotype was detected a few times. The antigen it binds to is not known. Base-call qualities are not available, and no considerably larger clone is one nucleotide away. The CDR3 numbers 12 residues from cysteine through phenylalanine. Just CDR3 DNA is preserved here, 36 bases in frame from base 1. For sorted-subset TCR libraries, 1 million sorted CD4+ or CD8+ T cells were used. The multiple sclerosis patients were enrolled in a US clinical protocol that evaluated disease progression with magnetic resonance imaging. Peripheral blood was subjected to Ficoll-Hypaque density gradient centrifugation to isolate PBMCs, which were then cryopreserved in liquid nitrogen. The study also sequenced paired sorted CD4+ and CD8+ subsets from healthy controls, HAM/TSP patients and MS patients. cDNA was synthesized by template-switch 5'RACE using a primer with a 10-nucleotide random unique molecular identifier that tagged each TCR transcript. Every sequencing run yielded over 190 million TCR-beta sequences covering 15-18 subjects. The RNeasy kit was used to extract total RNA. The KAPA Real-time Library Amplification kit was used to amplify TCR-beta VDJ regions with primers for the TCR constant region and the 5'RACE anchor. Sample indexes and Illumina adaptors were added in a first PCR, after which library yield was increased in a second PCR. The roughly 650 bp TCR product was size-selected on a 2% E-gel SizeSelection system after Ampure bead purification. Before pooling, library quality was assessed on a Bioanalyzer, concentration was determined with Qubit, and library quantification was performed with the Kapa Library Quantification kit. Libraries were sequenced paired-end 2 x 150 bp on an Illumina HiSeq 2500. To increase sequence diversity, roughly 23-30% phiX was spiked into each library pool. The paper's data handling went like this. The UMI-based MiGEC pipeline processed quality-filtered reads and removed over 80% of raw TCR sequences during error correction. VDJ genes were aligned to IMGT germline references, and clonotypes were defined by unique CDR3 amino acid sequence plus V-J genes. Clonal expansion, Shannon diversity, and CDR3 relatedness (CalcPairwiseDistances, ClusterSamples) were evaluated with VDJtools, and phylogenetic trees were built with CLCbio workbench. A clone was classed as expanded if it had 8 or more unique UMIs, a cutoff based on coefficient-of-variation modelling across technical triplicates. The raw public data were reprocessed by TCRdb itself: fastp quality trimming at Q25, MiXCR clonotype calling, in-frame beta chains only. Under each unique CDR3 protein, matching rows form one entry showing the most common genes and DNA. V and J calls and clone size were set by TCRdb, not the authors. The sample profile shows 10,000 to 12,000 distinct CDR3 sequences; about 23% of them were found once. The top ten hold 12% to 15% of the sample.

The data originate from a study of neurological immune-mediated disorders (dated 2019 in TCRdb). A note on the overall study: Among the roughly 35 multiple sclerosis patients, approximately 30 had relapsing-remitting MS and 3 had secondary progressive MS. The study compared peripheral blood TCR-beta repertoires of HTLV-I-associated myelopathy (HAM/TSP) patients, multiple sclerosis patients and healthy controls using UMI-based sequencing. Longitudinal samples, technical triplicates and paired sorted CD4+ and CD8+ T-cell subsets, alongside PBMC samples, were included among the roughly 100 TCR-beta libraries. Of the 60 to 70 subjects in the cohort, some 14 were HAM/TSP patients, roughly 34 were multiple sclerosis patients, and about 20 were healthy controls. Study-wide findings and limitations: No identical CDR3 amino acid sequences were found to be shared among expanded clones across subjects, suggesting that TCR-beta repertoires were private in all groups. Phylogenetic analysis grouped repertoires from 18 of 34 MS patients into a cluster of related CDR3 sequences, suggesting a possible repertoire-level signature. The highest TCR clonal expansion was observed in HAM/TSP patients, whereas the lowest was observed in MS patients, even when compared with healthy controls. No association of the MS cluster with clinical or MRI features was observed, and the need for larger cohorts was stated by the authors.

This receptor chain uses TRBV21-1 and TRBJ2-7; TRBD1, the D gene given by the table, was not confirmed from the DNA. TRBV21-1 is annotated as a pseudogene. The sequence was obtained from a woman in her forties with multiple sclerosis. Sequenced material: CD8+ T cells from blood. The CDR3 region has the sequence CASSKGQYEQYF. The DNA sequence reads TGTGCCAGCAGCAAGGGACAGTACGAGCAGTACTTC.